This entry describes one T cell receptor (beta chain). The clone's antigen remains unknown. There are no base qualities to consult, and no much larger clone falls within one base. The library was produced with PCR. These reads were obtained on an Illumina HiSeq 2500. Molecular barcoding was employed in the preparation of TCR libraries, with unique molecular identifiers being used to normalize TCRbeta repertoire quantification. The public reads were reprocessed in TCRdb via fastp at Q25 and MiXCR, keeping in-frame beta chains. Each record represents a unique CDR3 protein, reported with the most common genes and DNA among its rows. This sample is represented by about 610,000 distinct CDR3 sequences; about 10% of them were singletons. The biggest ten clones account for roughly 4% of the sample. In the germline V gene (reference sequence), CDR1 corresponds to LGHDT and CDR2 to YNNKEL. Germline trimming amounts to 3 bases on V and 10 bases on J, with 11 as the count of junction bases outside the gene matches. The CDR3 starts with the cysteine, ends with the phenylalanine, and has 15 residues. The DNA shown is the 45-base CDR3, in frame from base 1.

The sample originates from a study of T-cell reconstitution after alpha-beta-depleted transplantation in children (dated by TCRdb to 2016 to 2017). Concerning the study at large: T-cell immune reconstitution after TCRalphabeta/CD19-depleted allogeneic hematopoietic cell transplantation in children was quantitatively tracked in the study by means of TCR repertoire profiling.

The sequencing here drew on PBMCs from the stem cell graft donor, taken from the stem cell graft. The sequence was collected from a human donor who donated a stem cell graft to a child with acute myeloid leukemia. The rearrangement joined TRBV3-1 to TRBJ2-1; the junction holds 8 bases that match TRBD2. The base sequence is TGTGCCAGCAGCCAGGGACTAGGCACTCCGGGGGAGCAGTTCTTC. It translates as CASSQGLGTPGEQFF.